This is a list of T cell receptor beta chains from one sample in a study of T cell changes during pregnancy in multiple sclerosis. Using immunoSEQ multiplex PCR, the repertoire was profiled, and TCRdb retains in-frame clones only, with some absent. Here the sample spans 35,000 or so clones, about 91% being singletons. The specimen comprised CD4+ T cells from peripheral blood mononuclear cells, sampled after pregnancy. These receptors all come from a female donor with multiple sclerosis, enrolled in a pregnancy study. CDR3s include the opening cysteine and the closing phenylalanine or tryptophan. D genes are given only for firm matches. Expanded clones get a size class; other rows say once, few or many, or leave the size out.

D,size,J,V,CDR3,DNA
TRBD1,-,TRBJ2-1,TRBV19,CASSKTRDSYNEQFF,TGTGCCAGTAGTAAAACCCGGGACAGTTACAATGAGCAGTTCTTC
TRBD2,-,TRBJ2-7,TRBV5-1,CASRLAGGKGVYEQYF,TGCGCCAGCCGACTAGCGGGAGGCAAGGGGGTCTACGAGCAGTACTTC
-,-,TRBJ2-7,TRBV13,CASTTGPLPSYEQYF,TGTGCCAGCACCACAGGGCCCCTACCTTCCTACGAGCAGTACTTC
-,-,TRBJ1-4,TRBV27,CASSQGNANEKLFF,TGTGCCAGCAGTCAGGGAAACGCTAATGAAAAACTGTTTTTT
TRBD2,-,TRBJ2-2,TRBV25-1,CASRYGGVNYDTGELFF,TGTGCCAGCAGATACGGGGGGGTAAATTACGACACCGGGGAGCTGTTTTTT
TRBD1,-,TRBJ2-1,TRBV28,CASTPEGRGNYEQFF,TGTGCCAGCACCCCAGAGGGCAGGGGGAACTATGAGCAGTTCTTC
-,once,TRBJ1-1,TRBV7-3,CASSSTGLNTEAFF,TGTGCCAGCAGCTCCACAGGGTTGAACACTGAAGCTTTCTTT
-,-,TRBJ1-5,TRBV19,CASSIDRGPRQPQHF,TGTGCCAGTAGTATAGATAGGGGTCCCCGTCAGCCCCAGCATTTT
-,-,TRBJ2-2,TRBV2,CASSGTENTGELFF,TGTGCCAGCAGTGGGACAGAAAACACCGGGGAGCTGTTTTTT
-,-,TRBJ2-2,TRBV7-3,CASSPGRNGELFF,TGTGCCAGCAGCCCAGGGCGTAACGGGGAGCTGTTTTTT
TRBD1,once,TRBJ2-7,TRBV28,CASSSPGQLTYEQYF,TGTGCCAGCAGTTCCCCGGGACAGCTGACCTACGAGCAGTACTTC
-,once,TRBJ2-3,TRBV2,CASSGQGAQYF,TGTGCCAGCAGTGGGCAGGGTGCTCAGTATTTT
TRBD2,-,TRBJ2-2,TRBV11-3,CASSLGSGGETTGELFF,TGTGCCAGCAGCTTAGGTTCGGGGGGGGAAACCACCGGGGAGCTGTTTTTT
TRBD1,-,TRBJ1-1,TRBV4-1,CASTKTGGPQNTEAFF,TGCGCCAGCACCAAGACAGGGGGACCCCAGAACACTGAAGCTTTCTTT
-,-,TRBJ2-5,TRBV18,CASSPFPGVPETQYF,TGTGCCAGCTCACCATTTCCGGGAGTACCAGAGACCCAGTACTTC
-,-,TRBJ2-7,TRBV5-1,CASSQAVSYEQYF,TGCGCCAGCTCCCAGGCCGTCTCCTACGAGCAGTACTTC
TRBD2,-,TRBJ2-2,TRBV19,CASSRLAGASGELFF,TGTGCCAGTAGTCGACTAGCGGGAGCCTCCGGGGAGCTGTTTTTT
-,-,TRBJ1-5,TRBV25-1,CASSATGFGNQPQHF,TGTGCCAGCAGCGCAACAGGGTTCGGCAATCAGCCCCAGCATTTT
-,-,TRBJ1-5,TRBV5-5,CASSLVAGDNQPQHF,TGTGCCAGCAGCTTGGTAGCGGGGGACAATCAGCCCCAGCATTTT
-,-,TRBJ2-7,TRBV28,CASGRIGSSYEQYF,TGTGCCAGCGGGAGGATAGGGAGCTCCTACGAGCAGTACTTC
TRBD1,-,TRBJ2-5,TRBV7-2,CASSRDREGTQYF,TGTGCCAGCAGCAGGGACAGGGAGGGAACCCAGTACTTC
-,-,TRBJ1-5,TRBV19,CASSEGGRILPQHF,TGTGCCAGTAGTGAGGGAGGACGGATCCTGCCCCAGCATTTT
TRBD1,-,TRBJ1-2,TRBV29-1,CSSEGTGAGYTF,TGCAGCTCGGAAGGGACAGGGGCTGGCTACACCTTC
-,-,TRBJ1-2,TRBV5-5,CASSLAGSSYGYTF,TGTGCCAGCAGCTTGGCCGGGTCCAGCTATGGCTACACCTTC
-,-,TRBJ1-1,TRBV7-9,CASSSDSNTEAFF,TGTGCCAGCAGCTCCGACAGTAACACTGAAGCTTTCTTT
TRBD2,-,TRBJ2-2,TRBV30,CAWSEGAGGPFTGELFF,TGTGCCTGGAGTGAGGGAGCGGGAGGGCCCTTCACCGGGGAGCTGTTTTTT
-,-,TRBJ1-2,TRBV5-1,CASSLEQGRGGYTF,TGCGCCAGCAGCTTGGAGCAGGGAAGGGGCGGCTACACCTTC
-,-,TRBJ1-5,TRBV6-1,CASSEVGEGDQPQHF,TGTGCCAGCAGTGAAGTCGGGGAAGGTGATCAGCCCCAGCATTTT
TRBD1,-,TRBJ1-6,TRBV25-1,CASSAWTGEASPLHF,TGTGCCAGCAGTGCCTGGACAGGGGAGGCTTCACCCCTCCACTTT
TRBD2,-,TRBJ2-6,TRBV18,CASSPVREGRGANVLTF,TGTGCCAGCTCACCAGTGAGGGAGGGAAGAGGGGCCAACGTCCTGACTTTC
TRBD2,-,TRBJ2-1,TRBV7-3,CASSPWTSGTWQFF,TGTGCCAGCAGCCCCTGGACTAGCGGGACTTGGCAGTTCTTC
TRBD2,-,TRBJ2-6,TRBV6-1,CASSVPGLAGETGANVLTF,TGTGCCAGCAGTGTACCGGGACTAGCGGGAGAAACTGGGGCCAACGTCCTGACTTTC
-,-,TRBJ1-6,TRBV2,CASRDHLKGSYNSPLHF,TGTGCCAGCCGGGATCACTTAAAGGGTTCCTATAATTCACCCCTCCACTTT
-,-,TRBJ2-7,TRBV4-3,CASSQDVGGGGILGYEQYF,TGCGCCAGCAGCCAAGATGTGGGGGGTGGGGGAATTCTTGGTTACGAGCAGTACTTC
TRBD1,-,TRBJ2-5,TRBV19,CASSRTGGGQETQYF,TGTGCCAGTAGCCGTACAGGGGGCGGACAAGAGACCCAGTACTTC
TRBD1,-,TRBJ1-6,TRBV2,CASRRGQDYNSPLHF,TGTGCCAGCAGAAGGGGACAGGATTATAATTCACCCCTCCACTTT
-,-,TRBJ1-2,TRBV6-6,CASIDRTGGYTF,TGTGCCAGCATCGACCGTACGGGTGGCTACACCTTC
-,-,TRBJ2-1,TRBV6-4,CASSEGGNNEQFF,TGTGCCAGCAGTGAGGGAGGAAACAATGAGCAGTTCTTC
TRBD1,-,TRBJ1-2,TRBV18,CASSQDRNYGYTF,TGTGCCAGCTCACAGGACAGGAACTATGGCTACACCTTC
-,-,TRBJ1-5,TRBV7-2,CASSLATQGQPQHF,TGTGCCAGCAGCTTAGCGACACAGGGTCAGCCCCAGCATTTT
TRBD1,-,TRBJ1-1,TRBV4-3,CASSLSTGGTEAFF,TGCGCCAGCAGCCTATCAACAGGGGGAACTGAAGCTTTCTTT
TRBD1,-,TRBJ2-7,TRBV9,CASSVGDRGYEQYF,TGTGCCAGCAGCGTAGGGGACAGGGGCTACGAGCAGTACTTC
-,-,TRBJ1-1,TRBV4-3,CASSQDQGIMNTEAFF,TGCGCCAGCAGCCAAGATCAGGGGATCATGAACACTGAAGCTTTCTTT
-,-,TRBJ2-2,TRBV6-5,CATRTGNTGELFF,TGTGCCACTAGAACAGGGAACACCGGGGAGCTGTTTTTT
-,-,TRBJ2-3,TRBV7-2,CASSPPRGVWDTQYF,TGTGCCAGCAGCCCCCCTCGGGGAGTGTGGGATACGCAGTATTTT
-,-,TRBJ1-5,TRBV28,CASSEVEGPGRQPQHF,TGTGCCAGCAGTGAGGTGGAGGGTCCGGGGCGCCAGCCCCAGCATTTT
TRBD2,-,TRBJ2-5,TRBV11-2,CASSQRLAGEQETQYF,TGTGCCAGCAGCCAACGGCTAGCGGGGGAACAAGAGACCCAGTACTTC